These T cell receptor beta chains were read from a single sample in a study of blood T cell repertoires in COVID-19. Only in-frame clones appear in the TCRdb table, and some are missing; sequencing was by immunoSEQ multiplex PCR. The sample lists roughly 98,000 clones, approximately 92% occurring once. Specimen: peripheral blood. Receptors were obtained from a woman aged 55-69 years with active COVID-19. CDR3s include the opening cysteine and the closing phenylalanine or tryptophan. A D gene is named only where the DNA matches it firmly. The listing skips clone size in some rows; elsewhere it reads once, few, many or a size class.

clone_size	v_call	j_call	d_call	cdr3_aa	cdr3_nt
once	TRBV29-1	TRBJ2-2	NA	CSALSRLNTGELFF	TGCAGCGCTCTAAGCCGACTGAACACCGGGGAGCTGTTTTTT
NA	TRBV28	TRBJ2-5	TRBD1	CASSIQGRQETQYF	TGTGCCAGCAGTATACAGGGGCGGCAAGAGACCCAGTACTTC
NA	TRBV30	TRBJ1-6	TRBD1	CAWSPGGSGNSPLHF	TGTGCCTGGAGTCCAGGGGGGAGCGGGAATTCACCCCTCCACTTT
NA	TRBV28	TRBJ1-2	TRBD1	CASSGTEFFYGYTF	TGTGCCAGCAGTGGGACAGAGTTTTTCTATGGCTACACCTTC
NA	TRBV5-1	TRBJ2-1	TRBD2	CASSVPSGRYNEQFF	TGCGCCAGCAGCGTCCCTAGCGGGAGATACAATGAGCAGTTCTTC
NA	TRBV7-2	TRBJ2-7	NA	CASRRAGGGEQYF	TGTGCCAGCAGACGCGCCGGGGGAGGCGAGCAGTACTTC
NA	TRBV12-5	TRBJ2-5	NA	CASGLASGGVETQYF	TGTGCTAGTGGTTTGGCATCAGGAGGAGTAGAGACCCAGTACTTC
NA	TRBV24-1	TRBJ1-6	TRBD1	CATSDNGQGFLHF	TGTGCCACCAGTGATAACGGACAGGGCTTTCTCCACTTT
NA	TRBV7-2	TRBJ2-7	NA	CASSYGNLYEQYF	TGTGCCAGCAGCTATGGCAACCTCTACGAGCAGTACTTC
NA	TRBV11-3	TRBJ2-7	TRBD1	CASSRTPGQTNYEQYF	TGTGCCAGCAGCCGCACTCCGGGACAGACCAACTACGAGCAGTACTTC
NA	TRBV27	TRBJ1-5	TRBD1	CASRQGGQPQHF	TGTGCCAGCCGACAGGGCGGTCAGCCCCAGCATTTT
NA	TRBV28	TRBJ2-7	TRBD2	CASMTSGKQYF	TGTGCCAGCATGACTAGCGGTAAGCAGTACTTC
NA	TRBV28	TRBJ2-7	TRBD1	CASSFLRDRAHEQYF	TGTGCCAGCAGTTTTCTCCGGGACAGGGCCCACGAGCAGTACTTC
NA	TRBV6-1	TRBJ1-2	NA	CASSEVRVAGYTF	TGTGCCAGCAGTGAAGTCAGGGTCGCTGGCTACACCTTC
NA	TRBV19	TRBJ2-1	NA	CASSPTTDSYNEQFF	TGTGCCAGTAGTCCCACGACTGACTCCTACAATGAGCAGTTCTTC
once	TRBV24-1	TRBJ2-2	TRBD1	CATSETGTGNTGELFF	TGTGCCACCAGTGAAACCGGGACAGGGAACACCGGGGAGCTGTTTTTT
NA	TRBV5-1	TRBJ2-7	TRBD1	CASSADRGPYEQYF	TGCGCCAGCAGCGCCGACAGGGGGCCCTACGAGCAGTACTTC
NA	TRBV5-6	TRBJ1-5	NA	CASSLRGNSNQPQHF	TGTGCCAGCAGCTTGCGGGGAAATAGCAATCAGCCCCAGCATTTT
NA	TRBV2	TRBJ2-1	NA	CASSERQGLGNEQFF	TGTGCCAGCAGTGAACGGCAGGGTCTTGGGAATGAGCAGTTCTTC
NA	TRBV2	TRBJ2-2	NA	CASTVNTGELFF	TGTGCCAGCACGGTGAACACCGGGGAGCTGTTTTTT